The sequence of this T cell receptor beta chain was determined in a study of CD8+CD57+ T cells in acquired aplastic anemia. Patients chosen for sequencing had CD8+CD57+ cells that had expanded, as shown by flow cytometry. CDR3 and TCR beta VDJ profiling relied on genomic DNA as the template. Via MiXCR, TCRdb re-called the reads, giving one row per CDR3 protein. The data contain some 200,000 distinct CDR3 sequences, 48% of them singletons. The germline V gene has CDR1 SNHLY and CDR2 FYNNEI. The CDR3 has 15 residues. Trimming took off 6 bases at V and 8 bases at J, with 17 bases between the two ends. This TCR derives from a human donor with aplastic anemia. The rearrangement links TRBV2 to TRBJ1-6, with D possibly TRBD1 on 6 matching bases. Sequences were obtained from sorted CD4+, CD8+, or CD8+CD57+ T cells (not recorded which) from PBMCs. CDR3 DNA: TGTGCCAGCAGCCAAAGACAGTCAGGGGATTCACCCCTCCACTTT. This encodes CASSQRQSGDSPLHF.